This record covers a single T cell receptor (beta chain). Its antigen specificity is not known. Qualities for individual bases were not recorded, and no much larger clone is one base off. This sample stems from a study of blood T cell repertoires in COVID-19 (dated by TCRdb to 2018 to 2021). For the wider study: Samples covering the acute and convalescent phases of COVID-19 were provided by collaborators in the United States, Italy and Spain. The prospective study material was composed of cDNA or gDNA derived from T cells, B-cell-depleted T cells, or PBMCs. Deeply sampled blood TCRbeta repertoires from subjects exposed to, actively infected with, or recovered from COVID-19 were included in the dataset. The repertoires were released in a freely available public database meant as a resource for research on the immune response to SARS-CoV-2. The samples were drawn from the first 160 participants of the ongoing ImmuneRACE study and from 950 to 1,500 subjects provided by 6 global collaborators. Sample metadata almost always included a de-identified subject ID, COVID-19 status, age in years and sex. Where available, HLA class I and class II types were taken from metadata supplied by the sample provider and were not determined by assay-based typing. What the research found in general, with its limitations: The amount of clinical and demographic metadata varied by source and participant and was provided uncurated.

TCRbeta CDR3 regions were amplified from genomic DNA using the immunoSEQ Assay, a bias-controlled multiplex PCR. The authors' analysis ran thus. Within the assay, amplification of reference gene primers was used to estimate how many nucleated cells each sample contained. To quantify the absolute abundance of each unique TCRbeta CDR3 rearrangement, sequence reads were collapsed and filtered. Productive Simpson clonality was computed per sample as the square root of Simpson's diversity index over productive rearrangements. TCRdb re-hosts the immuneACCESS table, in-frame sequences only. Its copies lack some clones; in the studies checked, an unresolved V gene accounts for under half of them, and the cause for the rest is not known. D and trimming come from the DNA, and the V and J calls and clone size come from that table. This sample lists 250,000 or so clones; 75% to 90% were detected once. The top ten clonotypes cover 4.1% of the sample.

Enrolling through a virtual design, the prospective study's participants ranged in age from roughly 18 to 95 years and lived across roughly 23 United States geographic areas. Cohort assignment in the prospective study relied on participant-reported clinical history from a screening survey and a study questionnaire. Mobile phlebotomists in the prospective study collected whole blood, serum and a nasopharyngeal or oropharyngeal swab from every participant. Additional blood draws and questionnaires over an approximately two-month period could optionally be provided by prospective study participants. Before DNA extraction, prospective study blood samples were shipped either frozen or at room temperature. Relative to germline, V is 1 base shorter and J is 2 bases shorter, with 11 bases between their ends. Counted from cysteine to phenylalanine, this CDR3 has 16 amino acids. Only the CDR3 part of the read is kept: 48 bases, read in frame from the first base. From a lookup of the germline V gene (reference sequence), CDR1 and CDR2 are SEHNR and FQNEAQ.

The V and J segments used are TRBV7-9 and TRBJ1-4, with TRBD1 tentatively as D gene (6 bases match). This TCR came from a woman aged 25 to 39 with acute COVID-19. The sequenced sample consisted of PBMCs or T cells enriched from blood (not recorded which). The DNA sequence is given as TGTGCCAGCAGCTTAGGATCGGGGGGCACTAATGAAAAACTGTTTTTT. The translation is CASSLGSGGTNEKLFF.